What follows are 24 T cell receptor beta chains derived from one specimen sequenced in a study of PD-1 blockade in classical Hodgkin lymphoma. Each patient experienced a relapse that followed autologous stem cell transplantation, and brentuximab vedotin exposure varied. TCRdb keeps only in-frame clones here, not all; method: immunoSEQ multiplex PCR. The sample lists 60,000 or so clones; about 92% were seen once. This specimen consisted of peripheral blood mononuclear cells (PBMCs), obtained at baseline. The receptors were gathered from a human donor with classical Hodgkin lymphoma.

The J gene is TRBJ1-1, the V gene TRBV15, with TRBD1 identical over 9 bases. V was clipped by 5 bases and J by 5 bases; unmatched bases: 12. Germline assignment: CDR1 LNHNV and CDR2 YYDKDF (reference sequence). The CDR3 is 16 amino acids. This CDR3 reads CATSLRGTGSGTEAFF. Written as DNA, the CDR3 is TGTGCCACCAGCCTACGCGGGACAGGGTCGGGGACTGAAGCTTTCTTT.

The chain uses TRBV5-1 and TRBJ2-5, with a tentative D call TRBD1 (5 bases). Trimming stripped 4 bases from V and 4 bases from J, with 17 bases between. This CDR3 contains 15 residues. The germline gives CDR1 SGHRS, CDR2 YFSETQ. This CDR3 is CASSETIGAGETQYF. The CDR3 DNA reads TGCGCCAGCAGCGAGACGATAGGGGCCGGAGAGACCCAGTACTTC.

This clone has just one count. The J gene is TRBJ1-5, the V gene TRBV15; TRBD1 matches 8 bases. V lost 5 bases to trimming and J lost 3 bases; unmatched junction nucleotides: 12. Per germline, CDR1 LNHNV and CDR2 YYDKDF (reference sequence). This CDR3 is built from 17 residues. CDR3 nucleotide sequence: TGTGCCACCAGCGGTTCCAGGGGGCTTATGCTCAATCAGCCCCAGCATTTT. Translating gives CATSGSRGLMLNQPQHF. The entire variable domain, with the rest obtained from reference TRBV15 and TRBJ1-5, is as follows: DAMVIQNPRYQVTQFGKPVTLSCSQTLNHNVMYWYQQKSSQAPKLLFHYYDKDFNNEADTPDNFQSRRPNTSFCFLDIRSPGLGDTAMYLCATSGSRGLMLNQPQHFGDGTRLSIL.

In nucleotides, the CDR3 is TGTGCCAGCACCCCCACAGGAGGGGCCAGGGCTTTCTTT. Its translation is CASTPTGGARAFF. This chain connects TRBV5-6 to TRBJ1-1; weak D call: TRBD1 (5 bases). The V end was cut by 6 bases, the J end by 11 bases, with 20 bases between. The CDR3 covers 13 residues. Germline V gene sequence: CDR1 SGHDT, CDR2 YYEEEE.

V is TRBV14 and J is TRBJ2-7, with 7 nucleotides matching TRBD1. The CDR3 extends over 17 amino acids. Trimming removed 4 bases from V and 3 bases from J; junction bases left unmatched: 15. Germline CDR1 and CDR2: SGHDN and FVKESK. CDR3 sequence: CASSRGGGSATLYEQYF. In DNA form, the CDR3 reads TGTGCCAGCAGCCGAGGGGGCGGCTCAGCGACCCTCTACGAGCAGTACTTC.

The V call is TRBV27, the J call TRBJ1-4; D is uncertain. Germline CDR1 reads MNHEY; CDR2 reads SMNVEV (reference sequence). This CDR3 spans 16 amino acids. With 7 bases removed from V and 4 bases from J, the gap between germline ends came to 19 bases. In DNA, the CDR3 is TGTGCCAGCAAGAGTTACACCGCCCCTAGTAATGAAAAACTGTTTTTT. Its translation is CASKSYTAPSNEKLFF. Together with reference TRBV27 and TRBJ1-4, the CDR3 gives the full variable domain: EAQVTQNPRYLITVTGKKLTVTCSQNMNHEYMSWYRQDPGLGLRQIYYSMNVEVTDKGDVPEGYKVSRKEKRNFPLILESPSPNQTSLYFCASKSYTAPSNEKLFFGSGTQLSVL.

V is TRBV29-1 and J is TRBJ2-5; 8 positions agree with TRBD2. Looked up from germline, CDR1 is SQVTM and CDR2 is ANQGSEA. V was clipped by 0 bases and J by 2 bases; unmatched bases: 5. The CDR3 spans 15 residues. The DNA for the CDR3 is TGCAGCGTTGAAGATTGGCGGGGGGCTCAAGAGACCCAGTACTTC. Amino acid sequence: CSVEDWRGAQETQYF. The variable domain in full, with the rest retrieved from reference TRBV29-1 and TRBJ2-5, is SAVISQKPSRDICQRGTSLTIQCQVDSQVTMMFWYRQQPGQSLTLIATANQGSEATYESGFVIDKFPISRPNLTFSTLTVSNMSPEDSSIYLCSVEDWRGAQETQYFGPGTRLLVL.

The rearrangement uses TRBV5-6 and TRBJ2-7, with 7 bases identical to TRBD1. CDR3 length equals 13 residues. V shed 4 bases, J shed 3 bases, and the junction held 4 bases outside the gene matches. The germline CDR1 and CDR2 sequences are SGHDT and YYEEEE. The CDR3 reads CASSGGQSYEQYF. CDR3 sequence (DNA): TGTGCCAGCAGCGGGGGACAGAGCTACGAGCAGTACTTC.

The CDR3 DNA reads TGTGCCAGCAGCTCCAGGGCAGCTAATGAAAAACTGTTTTTT. The encoded protein is CASSSRAANEKLFF. The J gene is TRBJ1-4, the V gene TRBV7-9; possible D gene TRBD1, 5 bases. The CDR3 loop spans 14 amino acids. The germline CDR1 and CDR2 sequences are SEHNR and FQNEAQ (reference sequence). The ends were cut back, 4 bases at V and 3 bases at J, with 9 bases in the middle.

This chain uses TRBV28 with TRBJ2-1; D may be TRBD2 (5 bases). The CDR3 totals 13 residues. CDR1 is MDHEN, CDR2 SYDVKM, per germline. The V end was cut by 7 bases, the J end by 9 bases, with 16 bases between. CDR3: CASNRARRSEQFF. CDR3 nucleotide sequence: TGTGCCAGCAACCGAGCAAGGAGGAGTGAGCAGTTCTTC.

The gene calls are TRBV5-6 and TRBJ2-5; 8 positions agree with TRBD1. The tail of the sequence fits TRBJ2-7 better, so the J call may be wrong. The CDR3 loop spans 15 amino acids. CDR1 and CDR2 from the germline V gene are SGHDT and YYEEEE. CDR3 coding DNA: TGTGCCAGCAGCCACTCGGACAGGGTCTCATACGAGCAGTACTTC. Residues: CASSHSDRVSYEQYF.

This clone was seen a few times. The chain is built from TRBV2 and TRBJ1-5, with D hard to call. Trimming pared 7 bases from V and 5 bases from J, leaving 15 bases between. Per germline, CDR1 SNHLY and CDR2 FYNNEI. This CDR3 region has 14 residues. The CDR3 loop reads CASTGWAGDQPQHF. The CDR3 DNA reads TGTGCCAGCACGGGTTGGGCAGGAGATCAGCCCCAGCATTTT.

The V call is TRBV28, the J call TRBJ2-7; 11 bases line up with TRBD2. The V gene's germline CDR1 is MDHEN and CDR2 SYDVKM. This CDR3 spans 14 amino acids. The J segment lost 6 bases and the V segment lost 6 bases, leaving 7 bases of the junction unmatched. In DNA form, the CDR3 reads TGTGCCAGCAGGGATCTAGCGGGAGGTCTCGAGCAGTACTTC. Translation: CASRDLAGGLEQYF. Supplemented by reference TRBV28 and TRBJ2-7, the full variable domain reads DVKVTQSSRYLVKRTGEKVFLECVQDMDHENMFWYRQDPGLGLRLIYFSYDVKMKEKGDIPEGYSVSREKKERFSLILESASTNQTSMYLCASRDLAGGLEQYFGPGTRLTVT.

This sequence joins TRBV7-2 and TRBJ2-7; TRBD1 is a possible D gene (6 bases). This CDR3 region has 15 residues. Trimming removed 0 bases from V and 4 bases from J, with 13 bases in between. The germline V gene encodes CDR1 SGHTA and CDR2 FQGNSA. The CDR3 DNA reads as TGTGCCAGCAGCTTAGCGTGGGGACAAGGGTACGAGCAGTACTTC. Translated: CASSLAWGQGYEQYF. The entire variable domain, with the rest obtained from reference TRBV7-2 and TRBJ2-7, is as follows: GAGVSQSPSNKVTEKGKDVELRCDPISGHTALYWYRQSLGQGLEFLIYFQGNSAPDKSGLPSDRFSAERTGGSVSTLTIQRTQQEDSAVYLCASSLAWGQGYEQYFGPGTRLTVT.

This rearrangement joins TRBV2 to TRBJ1-1, with TRBD1 identical over 8 bases. In germline, CDR1 is SNHLY, CDR2 FYNNEI. Germline trimming cut 6 bases from V and 1 base from J; bases unmatched to any gene: 4. This CDR3 comprises 14 residues. The CDR3 DNA sequence: TGTGCCAGCAGGAACAGGGGGACGAACACTGAAGCTTTCTTT. Protein product: CASRNRGTNTEAFF.

CDR3 sequence (DNA): TGTGCCATCAGTTTGACTAGCGGGCTACGGGCCACCGGGGAGCTGTTTTTT. Amino acid sequence: CAISLTSGLRATGELFF. The chain is built from TRBV10-3 and TRBJ2-2, with 10 bases lining up with TRBD2. Per the germline V gene, CDR1 is ENHRY and CDR2 is SYGVKD. The J segment lost 4 bases and the V segment lost 5 bases, leaving 10 bases of the junction unmatched. This CDR3 has 17 amino acids.

The chain joins TRBV2 to TRBJ2-5; 8 nucleotides agree with TRBD1. Germline assignment: CDR1 SNHLY and CDR2 FYNNEI. Trimming took 5 bases from V and 5 from J; bases not matched to a gene: 7. This CDR3 contains 14 residues. CDR3 coding DNA: TGTGCCAGCAGTATGGGACAGGAGTTTGAGACCCAGTACTTC. This encodes CASSMGQEFETQYF.

This chain uses TRBV9 with TRBJ2-3; 7 positions match TRBD1. Germline V gene sequence: CDR1 SGDLS, CDR2 YYNGEE. Losses at the gene ends were 4 bases for V and 2 bases for J; bases not matched to a gene: 7. The CDR3 sequence is 15 residues long. CDR3 sequence: CASSPGGSPTDTQYF. For the CDR3, the DNA is TGTGCCAGCAGCCCAGGGGGTAGTCCCACAGATACGCAGTATTTT.

The chain couples TRBV28 to TRBJ2-1, with a possible D match to TRBD1 (6 bases). The CDR3 loop spans 15 amino acids. V was cut by 7 bases and J by 1 base, with 14 bases left in between. Per germline, CDR1 MDHEN and CDR2 SYDVKM. The CDR3 DNA is TGTGCCAGCAATCAAAAAGGGGGATCCTACAATGAGCAGTTCTTC. It yields the protein CASNQKGGSYNEQFF.

This clone has just one count. The chain employs TRBV6-1 and TRBJ1-5; possible D gene TRBD1, 5 bases. CDR3 length: 14 amino acids. Germline-derived CDR1 and CDR2 are MNHNS and SASEGT. V was pared by 6 bases and J by 5 bases, with 14 bases between. The CDR3 spells CASSVTENYQPQHF. DNA of the CDR3: TGTGCCAGCAGCGTGACAGAGAATTATCAGCCCCAGCATTTT.

The chain combines TRBV27 with TRBJ2-7; 11 nucleotides agree with TRBD2. V was pared by 7 bases and J by 3 bases, with 11 bases of the junction left unmatched. Germline V lookup: CDR1 MNHEY, CDR2 SMNVEV (reference sequence). This CDR3 is built from 16 residues. CDR3 in DNA: TGTGCCAGCAACCCGATTACTAGCGGGAGCAACTACGAGCAGTACTTC. This encodes CASNPITSGSNYEQYF.

The chain couples TRBV5-1 to TRBJ2-7, with D possibly matching TRBD1 (5 bases). V shed 4 bases and J shed 6 bases, with 14 bases lying between them. Looked up from germline, CDR1 is SGHRS and CDR2 is YFSETQ. CDR3 length: 13 amino acids. CDR3 residues: CASSPMTVGEQYF. The CDR3 coding sequence is TGCGCCAGCAGCCCAATGACAGTTGGCGAGCAGTACTTC.

The rearrangement links TRBV30 to TRBJ2-3; 7 bases fit TRBD2. V shed 0 bases, J shed 0 bases, and the junction held 6 bases outside the gene matches. CDR1 and CDR2 from the germline V gene are GTSNPN and SVGIG (reference sequence). This CDR3 contains 16 residues. The CDR3 nucleotides are TGTGCCTGGAGTGTTGGTACGGGAGGTAGCACAGATACGCAGTATTTT. Protein: CAWSVGTGGSTDTQYF.

This clone was picked up a small number of times. The rearrangement uses TRBV15 and TRBJ1-5, with unresolved D. Trimming took 7 bases from V and 2 from J, leaving 12 bases between them. Per the germline V gene, CDR1 is LNHNV and CDR2 is YYDKDF (reference sequence). This CDR3 is built from 14 residues. CDR3 bases: TGTGCCACCAATAGGGAATACGGCAATCAGCCCCAGCATTTT. Protein product: CATNREYGNQPQHF.